This T cell receptor (beta chain) is from a study of T cell changes during pregnancy in multiple sclerosis. CDR3 length: 15 amino acids. Trimming cost V 6 bases and J 9 bases; bases outside gene matches: 14. Germline V CDR1 and CDR2: SGHRS, YFSETQ. The repertoire was sequenced with immunoSEQ multiplex PCR; TCRdb's copy has only in-frame clones and lacks some. The table has 45,000 to 50,000 clones, around 94% seen once; the top ten hold 0.3% to 0.45%. This clonotype was obtained from a female donor in good health, enrolled as a control in a pregnancy study. The input for sequencing was CD4+ T cells from peripheral blood mononuclear cells, taken in the second trimester of pregnancy. This sequence joins TRBV5-1 and TRBJ2-1; 8 nucleotides match TRBD2. CDR3 in DNA: TGCGCCAGCAACTACCAGGGACTAGGGGCAGGTGAGCAGTTCTTC. It is translated as CASNYQGLGAGEQFF. The full variable domain, rest sourced from reference TRBV5-1 and TRBJ2-1, is KAGVTQTPRYLIKTRGQQVTLSCSPISGHRSVSWYQQTPGQGLQFLFEYFSETQRNKGNFPGRFSGRQFSNSRSEMNVSTLELGDSALYLCASNYQGLGAGEQFFGPGTRLTVL.